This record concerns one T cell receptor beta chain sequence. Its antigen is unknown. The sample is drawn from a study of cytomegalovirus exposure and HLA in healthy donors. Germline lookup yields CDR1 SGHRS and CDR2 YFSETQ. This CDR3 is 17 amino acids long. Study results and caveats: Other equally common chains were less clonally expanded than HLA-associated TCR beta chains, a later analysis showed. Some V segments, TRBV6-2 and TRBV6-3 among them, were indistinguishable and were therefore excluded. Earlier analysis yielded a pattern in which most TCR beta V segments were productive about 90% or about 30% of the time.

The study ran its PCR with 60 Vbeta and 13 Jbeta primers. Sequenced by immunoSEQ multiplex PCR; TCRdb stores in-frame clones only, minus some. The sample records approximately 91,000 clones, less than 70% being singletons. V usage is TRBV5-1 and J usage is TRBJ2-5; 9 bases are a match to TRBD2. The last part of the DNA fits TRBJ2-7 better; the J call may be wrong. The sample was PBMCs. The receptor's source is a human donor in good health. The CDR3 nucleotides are TGCGCCAGCAGCTTCGGGCCCGGGGCGGGGGGGCCCTACGAGCAGTACTTC. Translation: CASSFGPGAGGPYEQYF.